Each of the 32 T cell receptor beta chains below was sequenced from the same sample in a study of T-cell reconstitution after alpha-beta-depleted transplantation in children. TCRbeta library preparation incorporated unique molecular identifiers. One entry per CDR3 protein, called by TCRdb with MiXCR from the PCR reads. This sample has some 440,000 distinct CDR3 sequences, with 15% to 20% found just once. Material: PBMCs, mostly from graft donor cells, obtained 360 days after TCRalphabeta/CD19-depleted stem cell transplant. These receptors were collected from a boy younger than two who had a stem cell transplant for Wiskott-Aldrich syndrome, so the T cells may come from the graft donor.

The CDR3: CSARDRGQGGCCGYTF. CDR3 DNA sequence: TGCAGTGCTAGAGATCGGGGACAGGGTGGTTGCTGTGGCTACACCTTC. This chain uses TRBV20-1 with TRBJ1-2; 9 bases agree with TRBD1. Germline V lookup: CDR1 DFQATT, CDR2 SNEGSKA (reference sequence). The CDR3 covers 16 residues. V dropped 0 bases and J dropped 7; count of bases not matched to a gene: 12.

The chain has TRBV20-1 and TRBJ2-5; 13 bases line up with TRBD2. CDR3 length equals 14 residues. V lost 6 bases and J lost 3; bases outside the gene matches: 4. In germline, CDR1 is DFQATT, CDR2 SNEGSKA (reference sequence). The CDR3 here is CSAPGLAGKETQYF. In DNA, the CDR3 is TGCAGTGCGCCGGGACTAGCGGGAAAAGAGACCCAGTACTTC.

The rearrangement links TRBV10-3 to TRBJ2-5; no definite D call. The CDR3 spans 16 residues. CDR1 and CDR2 (germline): ENHRY, SYGVKD. V lost 0 bases and J 0 bases, leaving 11 bases between the germline ends. The CDR3 nucleotides read TGTGCCATCAGTGAGTCGAGGTGGATAGACCAAGAGACCCAGTACTTC. Translation gives CAISESRWIDQETQYF.

The chain uses TRBV24-1 and TRBJ2-2, with D perhaps being TRBD1 or TRBD2 (5 bases each). CDR3 length equals 17 residues. Deletions cut 4 bases from V and 0 bases from J, with 14 bases between. The V gene's germline CDR1 is KGHDR and CDR2 SFDVKD. CDR3 sequence reads: CATSDLGAGPNTGELFF. The CDR3 DNA follows: TGTGCCACCAGTGACCTCGGGGCAGGGCCGAACACCGGGGAGCTGTTTTTT.

The chain has TRBV7-2 and TRBJ2-7, with 7 bases aligning to TRBD2. V shed 4 bases and J 0 bases; nucleotides not matched to a gene: 6. CDR3 length equals 15 residues. Germline V lookup: CDR1 SGHTA, CDR2 FQGNSA. The CDR3 sequence: CASSSKAGLSYEQYF. The CDR3 coding sequence is TGTGCCAGCAGCTCCAAAGCGGGACTCTCCTACGAGCAGTACTTC.

This sequence joins TRBV6-1 and TRBJ2-1; TRBD1 agrees at 9 bases. The CDR3 runs 16 residues. With 6 bases clipped from V and 6 bases from J, the junction kept 12 bases outside the gene matches. Germline assignment: CDR1 MNHNS and CDR2 SASEGT. The CDR3 loop reads CASRRQGVSGGNEQFF. CDR3 coding DNA: TGTGCCAGCAGGAGACAGGGGGTTTCAGGGGGCAATGAGCAGTTCTTC.

This clonotype has more than one count but fewer than ten. The V call is TRBV24-1, the J call TRBJ2-1; tentative D call: TRBD1 (8 bases). The CDR3 runs to 17 residues. From germline, CDR1 is KGHDR and CDR2 SFDVKD. V was clipped by 4 bases and J by 7 bases, with 22 bases between them. DNA for the CDR3: TGTGCCACCAGTGAGACGATGGGGCGGGGGACAGGAAATGAGCAGTTCTTC. Translated: CATSETMGRGTGNEQFF.

With regard to this clonotype: Germline is not matched at one junction end, which may reflect a read error. The chain employs TRBV6-2 or TRBV6-3 and TRBJ2-1; 12 bases match TRBD2. Germline assignment: CDR1 MNHEY and CDR2 SVGEGT. There are 20 residues in the CDR3. DNA of the CDR3: TGTGCCAGCAGTAACTCAAGACTAGCGGGAGTCCCATCCTCATACAATGAGCAGTTCTTC. It translates to CASSNSRLAGVPSSYNEQFF.

This chain links TRBV6-6 with TRBJ2-7; no clear D. Looked up from germline, CDR1 is MNHNY and CDR2 is SVGAGI (reference sequence). This CDR3 has 13 residues. The V end was cut by 6 bases, the J end by 5 bases, with 14 bases between. DNA of the CDR3: TGTGCCAGCAGCTCCTCACCGACCAACGAGCAGTACTTC. Its translation is CASSSSPTNEQYF.

This clonotype appeared a few times. This chain links TRBV7-9 with TRBJ2-2, with D hard to call. With 1 base removed from V and 4 bases from J, the gap between germline ends came to 7 bases. The CDR3 contains 14 residues. Germline V lookup: CDR1 SEHNR, CDR2 FQNEAQ (reference sequence). The CDR3 coding sequence is TGTGCCAGCAGCTTAGAACAGCGCACCGGGGAGCTGTTTTTT. Amino acid sequence: CASSLEQRTGELFF.

The CDR3 DNA is TGCAGTGCTAGAGATCTCGCAGGCCTCACCGGGGAGCTGTTTTTT. Its translation: CSARDLAGLTGELFF. This sequence joins TRBV20-1 and TRBJ2-2, with unresolved D. The germline CDR1 and CDR2 sequences are DFQATT and SNEGSKA (reference sequence). The CDR3 extends over 15 amino acids. Deletions cut 0 bases from V and 4 bases from J, with 12 bases between.

This chain connects TRBV6-5 to TRBJ2-6, with D tentatively TRBD2 (6 bases). CDR3 length equals 17 residues. The germline gives CDR1 MNHEY, CDR2 SVGAGI. V was trimmed by 1 base and J by 0 bases, leaving 10 bases between them. The CDR3 protein is CASSYWRVSSGANVLTF. CDR3 DNA: TGTGCCAGCAGTTACTGGAGGGTCTCCTCTGGGGCCAACGTCCTGACTTTC.

The V call is TRBV28, the J call TRBJ2-5; the D call may be TRBD1 or TRBD2 (5 bases each). Germline V gives CDR1 MDHEN, CDR2 SYDVKM. The CDR3 is 13 residues long. Trimming removed 3 bases at V and 4 bases at J, with 9 bases between. CDR3 region: CASSFEGRETQYF. Here the CDR3 DNA reads TGTGCCAGCAGTTTCGAGGGGAGAGAGACCCAGTACTTC.

The chain is built from TRBV5-1 and TRBJ1-6; no reliable D call. The CDR3 has 13 residues. Germline assignment: CDR1 SGHRS and CDR2 YFSETQ. Trimming took off 7 bases at V and 7 bases at J, with 12 bases between the two ends. CDR3 in DNA: TGCGCCAGCCGTGGTAGCCCGAATTCACCCCTCCACTTT. Translating it yields CASRGSPNSPLHF. Drawing the rest from reference TRBV5-1 and TRBJ1-6, the complete variable domain is KAGVTQTPRYLIKTRGQQVTLSCSPISGHRSVSWYQQTPGQGLQFLFEYFSETQRNKGNFPGRFSGRQFSNSRSEMNVSTLELGDSALYLCASRGSPNSPLHFGNGTRLTVT.

This clonotype has just a few counts. The chain couples TRBV28 to TRBJ2-7; D gene unclear. The CDR3 totals 13 residues. Looked up from germline, CDR1 is MDHEN and CDR2 is SYDVKM. V lost 6 bases, J lost 1 base, and 10 bases lay in between. In DNA, the CDR3 is TGTGCCAGCAGCCGGGCAGATTCCTACGAGCAGTACTTC. It yields the protein CASSRADSYEQYF.

V usage is TRBV12-3 or TRBV12-4 and J usage is TRBJ2-7; tentatively, D is TRBD2 (6 bases). CDR3 size: 16 residues. Deletions cut 2 bases from V and 0 bases from J, with 14 bases between. The CDR3 protein is CASSLWRGPSSYEQYF. The CDR3 DNA reads TGTGCCAGCAGTTTATGGCGGGGACCAAGCTCCTACGAGCAGTACTTC.

At least ten counts were recorded for this clonotype. V usage is TRBV3-1 and J usage is TRBJ2-2; TRBD2 is a possible D gene (5 bases). Germline CDR1 and CDR2: LGHDT and YNNKEL (reference sequence). This CDR3 is built from 13 residues. Trimming stripped 6 bases from V and 1 base from J, with 6 bases between. CDR3 residues: CASRAGNTGELFF. The CDR3 nucleotides are TGTGCCAGCAGGGCGGGGAACACCGGGGAGCTGTTTTTT. Drawing the rest from reference TRBV3-1 and TRBJ2-2, the complete variable domain is DTAVSQTPKYLVTQMGNDKSIKCEQNLGHDTMYWYKQDSKKFLKIMFSYNNKELIINETVPNRFSPKSPDKAHLNLHINSLELGDSAVYFCASRAGNTGELFFGEGSRLTVL.

This rearrangement joins TRBV29-1 to TRBJ2-7; perhaps TRBD2 as D (6 bases). The CDR3 contains 11 residues. Per germline, CDR1 SQVTM and CDR2 ANQGSEA. V lost 4 bases and J 6 bases, leaving 10 bases between the germline ends. CDR3 bases: TGCAGCGTTGTGGAGGGAGGCGAGCAGTACTTC. Protein sequence: CSVVEGGEQYF.

V usage is TRBV11-2 and J usage is TRBJ2-5, with a possible D match to TRBD2 (5 bases). Germline V gene data show CDR1 as SGHAT and CDR2 as FQNNGV. CDR3 length: 13 residues. Trimming took 2 bases from V and 10 from J, leaving 14 bases between them. The CDR3 is CASSLRDHGGQYF. CDR3 DNA: TGTGCCAGCAGCTTACGAGATCACGGAGGCCAGTACTTC.

This clonotype was picked up a small number of times. This chain uses TRBV6-5 with TRBJ1-5; tentatively, D is TRBD1 (6 bases). Germline lookup yields CDR1 MNHEY and CDR2 SVGAGI. The germline V and J ends were trimmed by 3 bases and 0 bases, with 12 bases remaining between them. The CDR3 has 16 residues. CDR3 DNA sequence: TGTGCCAGCAGTTATCGCGGACAGAATAGCAATCAGCCCCAGCATTTT. As protein: CASSYRGQNSNQPQHF.

As for this clonotype: One junction end disagrees with the germline gene, perhaps due to a read error. This rearrangement joins TRBV11-2 to TRBJ2-1; 7 nucleotides match TRBD2. The germline gives CDR1 SGHAT, CDR2 FQNNGV. This CDR3 comprises 16 residues. CDR3 in amino acids: CASSSIRGGTTYNEQF. The CDR3 nucleotides are TGTGCCAGCAGCTCTATACGGGGAGGGACTACCTACAATGAGCAGTTC.

This clonotype was detected only once. This sequence joins TRBV5-1 and TRBJ2-5; 13 nucleotides align to TRBD2. This CDR3 has 17 residues. Unmatched junction bases numbered 12, after V lost 8 bases and J lost 2 bases. Per the germline V gene, CDR1 is SGHRS and CDR2 is YFSETQ. CDR3 bases: TGCGCCAGTATAGGACTAGCGGGAGCCTTGCAACAAGAGACCCAGTACTTC. Translation: CASIGLAGALQQETQYF.

CDR3 region: CASSRFGELFF. The CDR3 DNA reads TGTGCCAGCAGCCGCTTCGGGGAGCTGTTTTTT. V and J are TRBV7-9 and TRBJ2-2; D gene uncertain. Germline V lookup: CDR1 SEHNR, CDR2 FQNEAQ (reference sequence). V was clipped by 5 bases and J by 7 bases, with 5 bases between them. This CDR3 has 11 residues.

The CDR3 bases are TGTGCCAGCAGAAACAACATGAACGGGAACACCGGGGAGCTGTTTTTT. It yields the protein CASRNNMNGNTGELFF. V is TRBV7-9 and J is TRBJ2-2; D unresolved. Between the trimmed V and J ends, which lost 6 bases and 1 base, there was a span of 15 bases. Germline lookup yields CDR1 SEHNR and CDR2 FQNEAQ (reference sequence). CDR3 length: 16 amino acids.

CDR3 amino acids: CASRLALSYHEQFF. In DNA form, the CDR3 reads TGTGCCAGTCGATTAGCTCTTAGTTACCATGAGCAGTTCTTC. The chain uses TRBV19 and TRBJ2-1; no clear D. The CDR3 length is 14 residues. CDR1 and CDR2 (germline): LNHDA, SQIVND (reference sequence). V lost 8 bases to trimming and J lost 8 bases, with 19 bases between them.

This chain joins TRBV5-1 and TRBJ2-1; D ambiguous. The CDR3 totals 14 residues. Germline assignment: CDR1 SGHRS and CDR2 YFSETQ. Trimming removed 5 bases from V and 3 bases from J, with 12 bases in between. The CDR3 reads CASRSVYNYNEQFF. The CDR3 DNA follows: TGCGCCAGCAGGTCAGTCTACAACTACAATGAGCAGTTCTTC.

The chain employs TRBV27 and TRBJ2-5; D not certain. The V end was cut by 8 bases, the J end by 6 bases, with 22 bases between. The CDR3 is made up of 15 amino acids. Germline-derived CDR1 and CDR2 are MNHEY and SMNVEV (reference sequence). CDR3 nucleotide sequence: TGTGCCAGCTCCACTATCGACTTACTCGGAAAGACCCAGTACTTC. Translating it yields CASSTIDLLGKTQYF.

This clonotype was counted at least ten times. The chain carries TRBV12-3 or TRBV12-4 and TRBJ1-1, with D possibly matching TRBD1 (5 bases). The CDR3 has 13 residues. The V gene lost 6 bases and the J gene lost 1 base, with 9 bases spanning the gap. CDR3 loop: CASSLQGNTEAFF. The CDR3 nucleotides read TGTGCCAGCAGCCTGCAGGGGAACACTGAAGCTTTCTTT.

This clonotype was seen only a few times. The rearrangement joins TRBV12-3 or TRBV12-4 to TRBJ2-7; D gene uncertain. The V end lost 4 bases, the J end lost 4 bases, and 14 bases lay between the germline ends. This CDR3 is 14 amino acids long. CDR3 amino acids: CASSSYIAPYEQYF. In DNA form, the CDR3 reads TGTGCCAGCAGTTCCTACATAGCTCCTTACGAGCAGTACTTC.

V gene TRBV30 combines with J gene TRBJ2-1, with D perhaps matching TRBD2 (6 bases). V was cut by 7 bases and J by 5 bases, with 15 bases left in between. The germline V gene encodes CDR1 GTSNPN and CDR2 SVGIG (reference sequence). The CDR3 is 13 amino acids. Written as DNA, the CDR3 is TGTGCCTTAAAGGGCGGGAACCACAATGAGCAGTTCTTC. It is translated as CALKGGNHNEQFF.

V gene TRBV6-1 combines with J gene TRBJ2-1; D perhaps matches TRBD2 (6 bases). Between the trimmed V and J ends, which lost 6 bases and 7 bases, there was a span of 16 bases. The CDR3 totals 14 residues. Germline V lookup: CDR1 MNHNS, CDR2 SASEGT. The CDR3 region has the DNA TGTGCCAGCAGCCCCCCCACTAGCCCGAATGAGCAGTTCTTC. It codes for CASSPPTSPNEQFF.

This clonotype was found a few times. The chain joins TRBV25-1 to TRBJ1-2; 7 bases agree with TRBD1. After removal of 6 bases from V and 2 bases from J, the junction contained 6 bases not matched to a gene. The CDR3 runs to 14 residues. Per the germline V gene, CDR1 is MGHDK and CDR2 is SYGVNS. CDR3 protein: CASSRQGINYGYTF. For the CDR3, the DNA is TGTGCCAGCAGCAGACAGGGCATCAACTATGGCTACACCTTC.